The 30 T cell receptor beta chains given below trace back to one sample, sequenced in a study of blood T cell repertoires in COVID-19. Measured with immunoSEQ multiplex PCR; TCRdb has only the in-frame clones, and not every one. In the table there are 200,000 or so clones, around four fifths of which are singletons. The sequencing sample was made of peripheral blood. These receptors all stem from a woman aged 60-75 years who had recovered from COVID-19.

The chain joins TRBV19 to TRBJ2-4; 8 bases line up with TRBD2. Per germline, CDR1 LNHDA and CDR2 SQIVND (reference sequence). Trimming at V came to 6 bases and at J to 3 bases, leaving 1 base not matched to a gene. The CDR3 spans 13 residues. The CDR3 coding sequence is TGTGCCAGTAGAGCGGGGGTCAAAAACATTCAGTACTTC. Its protein product is CASRAGVKNIQYF.

The CDR3 protein is CASSPSGLANYGYTF. In DNA, the CDR3 is TGTGCCAGCAGCCCCTCAGGGCTAGCTAACTATGGCTACACCTTC. The chain has TRBV7-3 and TRBJ1-2, with D tentatively TRBD1 (5 bases). This CDR3 spans 15 amino acids. The germline V and J ends were trimmed by 5 bases and 0 bases, with 13 bases remaining between them. Germline V gene lookup returns CDR1 SGHTA and CDR2 FQGTGA.

This clone was seen only once. The V call is TRBV19, the J call TRBJ2-5; TRBD1 matches at 9 bases. V lost 3 bases to trimming and J lost 5 bases; unmatched junction nucleotides: 7. Germline loops: CDR1 LNHDA, CDR2 SQIVND (reference sequence). This CDR3 has 15 residues. DNA for the CDR3: TGTGCCAGTAGTATTCCCGGGACAGGGATGGAGACCCAGTACTTC. Translation gives CASSIPGTGMETQYF.

This chain joins TRBV5-6 and TRBJ1-2, with D perhaps matching TRBD1 (5 bases). The CDR3 spans 14 residues. V was cut by 0 bases and J by 5 bases, with 11 bases left in between. Per germline, CDR1 SGHDT and CDR2 YYEEEE. The CDR3 DNA sequence: TGTGCCAGCAGCTTGGGACTTAGGGGTTATGGCTACACCTTC. Amino acid sequence: CASSLGLRGYGYTF.

This CDR3 reads CASSQVGGVNTEAFF. The DNA of the CDR3 is TGTGCCAGCAGCCAAGTAGGAGGGGTGAACACTGAAGCTTTCTTT. The chain has TRBV3-1 (or the pseudogene TRBV3-2) and TRBJ1-1; possible D gene TRBD1, 5 bases. The CDR3 consists of 15 residues. Trimming shortened V by 1 base and J by 0 bases, and 9 bases separated the two germline ends. CDR1 LGHDT and CDR2 YNNKEL come from the germline V gene (reference sequence).

The chain links TRBV27 to TRBJ1-1, with D unclear. Trimming took off 5 bases at V and 6 bases at J, with 16 bases between the two ends. The CDR3 spans 14 residues. CDR1 and CDR2 (germline): MNHEY, SMNVEV (reference sequence). CDR3 in amino acids: CASSPPGFSSEAFF. CDR3 in DNA: TGTGCCAGCAGTCCCCCCGGTTTCTCCTCTGAAGCTTTCTTT.

V usage is TRBV4-1 and J usage is TRBJ1-2; TRBD1 aligns across 7 bases. From germline, CDR1 is MGHRA and CDR2 YSYEKL. J gave up 2 bases and V 2 bases, and 5 bases lay outside the gene matches. This CDR3 is built from 15 residues. Here the CDR3 reads CASSQNPTGNYGYTF. CDR3 DNA: TGCGCCAGCAGCCAAAATCCGACAGGGAACTATGGCTACACCTTC.

The V call is TRBV10-3, the J call TRBJ1-3; D not certain. V gave up 6 bases and J gave up 0 bases, with 6 bases separating them. CDR3 size: 13 residues. CDR1 and CDR2 from the germline V gene are ENHRY and SYGVKD. CDR3 in DNA: TGTGCCATCAGAGAACTCTCTGGAAACACCATATATTTT. It translates to CAIRELSGNTIYF.

The J gene is TRBJ1-5, the V gene TRBV3-1 (or the pseudogene TRBV3-2); D unclear. V lost 3 bases and J 5 bases, leaving 8 bases between the germline ends. The CDR3 consists of 13 residues. CDR1 and CDR2 (germline): LGHDT, YNNKEL (reference sequence). The CDR3 sequence is CASSQGRDQPQHF. The DNA of the CDR3 is TGTGCCAGCAGCCAGGGGAGGGATCAGCCCCAGCATTTT.

The rearrangement joins TRBV5-1 to TRBJ2-3; D may be TRBD2 (5 bases). The ends were cut back, 0 bases at V and 3 bases at J, with 11 bases in the middle. Germline CDR1 is SGHRS and CDR2 is YFSETQ. The CDR3 totals 15 residues. CDR3 in amino acids: CASSLGAPGTDTQYF. The DNA for the CDR3 is TGCGCCAGCAGCTTGGGCGCCCCGGGGACAGATACGCAGTATTTT. Supplemented by reference TRBV5-1 and TRBJ2-3, the full variable domain reads KAGVTQTPRYLIKTRGQQVTLSCSPISGHRSVSWYQQTPGQGLQFLFEYFSETQRNKGNFPGRFSGRQFSNSRSEMNVSTLELGDSALYLCASSLGAPGTDTQYFGPGTRLTVL.

This clone was picked up one time. CDR3 amino acids: CASSLTGGGGYTF. DNA of the CDR3: TGTGCCAGCAGCCTGACAGGGGGCGGAGGCTACACCTTC. This chain joins TRBV12-3 or TRBV12-4 and TRBJ1-2; 10 nucleotides line up with TRBD1. The CDR3 is 13 amino acids. J was trimmed by 8 bases and V by 6 bases; bases with no gene match: 6.

The V gene is TRBV5-5, the J gene TRBJ1-5, with a weak D call TRBD1 (5 bases). The CDR3 has 13 amino acids. V gave up 3 bases and J gave up 7 bases, with 11 bases separating them. Looked up from germline, CDR1 is SGHKS and CDR2 is YYEKEE (reference sequence). CDR3 bases: TGTGCCAGCAGCTCCACGACAGACCAGCCCCAGCATTTT. Translating it yields CASSSTTDQPQHF.

The chain employs TRBV5-1 and TRBJ1-2; 8 bases agree with TRBD1. Per germline, CDR1 SGHRS and CDR2 YFSETQ. V shed 4 bases and J 5 bases; nucleotides not matched to a gene: 10. The CDR3 is 15 amino acids. The CDR3 region is CASSRGQGDVYGYTF. For the CDR3, the DNA is TGCGCCAGCAGCCGTGGACAGGGCGATGTATATGGCTACACCTTC.

This clone was observed a single time. The chain combines TRBV5-1 with TRBJ2-2; 12 bases map to TRBD1. Per germline, CDR1 SGHRS and CDR2 YFSETQ. The CDR3 sequence is 18 residues long. Trimming at V came to 2 bases and at J to 7 bases, leaving 12 bases not matched to a gene. The CDR3 region is CASSFRGEGQGAIGELFF. The CDR3 DNA sequence: TGCGCCAGCAGCTTCCGCGGGGAGGGACAGGGGGCCATCGGGGAGCTGTTTTTT. Filled out from reference TRBV5-1 and TRBJ2-2, the complete variable domain reads KAGVTQTPRYLIKTRGQQVTLSCSPISGHRSVSWYQQTPGQGLQFLFEYFSETQRNKGNFPGRFSGRQFSNSRSEMNVSTLELGDSALYLCASSFRGEGQGAIGELFFGEGSRLTVL.

The CDR3 region is CASSSNEGPNEKLFF. The CDR3 bases are TGTGCCAGCAGCTCGAACGAGGGCCCCAATGAAAAACTGTTTTTT. The genes are TRBV7-3 and TRBJ1-4; D not certain. Trimming pared 4 bases from V and 5 bases from J, leaving 14 bases between. The CDR3 has 15 amino acids. The germline CDR1 and CDR2 sequences are SGHTA and FQGTGA.

The chain couples TRBV7-9 to TRBJ1-6; 7 bases fit TRBD1. V lost 5 bases, J lost 9 bases, and 10 bases stayed unmatched. CDR1 is SEHNR, CDR2 FQNEAQ, per germline (reference sequence). The CDR3 covers 15 residues. The DNA for the CDR3 is TGTGCCAGCAGCCCCGGACAGGCCCCTGGTTCACCCCTCCACTTT. Translated, it gives CASSPGQAPGSPLHF.

The chain joins TRBV6-6 to TRBJ1-1, with D uncertain. CDR1 and CDR2 from the germline V gene are MNHNY and SVGAGI (reference sequence). V was shortened by 0 bases and J by 1 base, with 6 bases between the two germline ends. This CDR3 region has 14 residues. CDR3 sequence reads: CASSYSSQNTEAFF. CDR3 bases: TGTGCCAGCAGTTACTCGAGTCAGAACACTGAAGCTTTCTTT.

The V gene is TRBV5-5, the J gene TRBJ2-5; no definite D call. The CDR3 is 12 residues long. V lost 1 base and J lost 5, with 6 bases in between. Germline V gene sequence: CDR1 SGHKS, CDR2 YYEKEE (reference sequence). The CDR3 here is CASSLFRETQYF. In nucleotides, the CDR3 is TGTGCCAGCAGCTTGTTCAGGGAGACCCAGTACTTC. Based on the CDR3 plus reference TRBV5-5 and TRBJ2-5, the full variable domain is DAGVTQSPTHLIKTRGQQVTLRCSPISGHKSVSWYQQVLGQGPQFIFQYYEKEERGRGNFPDRFSARQFPNYSSELNVNALLLGDSALYLCASSLFRETQYFGPGTRLLVL.

This clone was counted once. The rearrangement joins TRBV18 to TRBJ2-1; TRBD2 agrees at 8 bases. The CDR3 extends over 16 amino acids. Germline V CDR1 and CDR2: KGHSH, LQKENI. V lost 3 bases and J lost 6; bases outside the gene matches: 10. The DNA of the CDR3 is TGTGCCAGCTCACCGGGGAATACGGGGGGGATCAATGAGCAGTTCTTC. Its translation: CASSPGNTGGINEQFF. Full variable domain (missing parts from reference TRBV18 and TRBJ2-1): NAGVMQNPRHLVRRRGQEARLRCSPMKGHSHVYWYRQLPEEGLKFMVYLQKENIIDESGMPKERFSAEFPKEGPSILRIQQVVRGDSAAYFCASSPGNTGGINEQFFGPGTRLTVL.

The rearrangement uses TRBV6-5 and TRBJ1-3, with TRBD1 matching 8 bases. The CDR3 sequence is 15 residues long. Germline values: CDR1 MNHEY, CDR2 SVGAGI. Trimming took 4 bases from V and 2 from J; bases not matched to a gene: 4. The CDR3 reads CASSSTGGPGNTIYF. The CDR3 DNA reads TGTGCCAGCAGTTCAACAGGGGGTCCTGGAAACACCATATATTTT.

The V call is TRBV4-1, the J call TRBJ1-6; no clear D gene. Germline V gene lookup returns CDR1 MGHRA and CDR2 YSYEKL. The CDR3 is 17 residues long. V gave up 0 bases and J gave up 0 bases, with 9 bases separating them. In nucleotides, the CDR3 is TGCGCCAGCAGCCAAGATTCCTCGGGCTCCTATAATTCACCCCTCCACTTT. Translation gives CASSQDSSGSYNSPLHF.

This clone occurred a few times. V gene TRBV10-3 combines with J gene TRBJ2-7, with a tentative D call TRBD1 (6 bases). CDR3 size: 15 residues. The germline gives CDR1 ENHRY, CDR2 SYGVKD. V lost 4 bases to trimming and J lost 5 bases, with 18 bases between them. The CDR3 loop is CAISGMTEQGDEQYF. DNA of the CDR3: TGTGCCATCAGTGGCATGACAGAACAGGGTGACGAGCAGTACTTC.

The chain combines TRBV9 with TRBJ1-3, with D hard to call. This CDR3 has 15 residues. With 0 bases removed from V and 0 bases from J, the gap between germline ends came to 7 bases. CDR1 is SGDLS, CDR2 YYNGEE, per germline. The chain's CDR3 is CASSVDLSSGNTIYF. In nucleotides, the CDR3 is TGTGCCAGCAGCGTAGATCTCAGCTCTGGAAACACCATATATTTT.

This chain joins TRBV20-1 and TRBJ2-5; 8 bases align to TRBD2. CDR1 is DFQATT, CDR2 SNEGSKA, per germline (reference sequence). The CDR3 is 15 residues long. The trim removed 3 bases at V and 5 bases at J, leaving 11 bases unmatched. The CDR3 reads CSASSSRTSGETQYF. The CDR3 nucleotides read TGCAGTGCTAGTTCCTCTCGAACTAGCGGCGAGACCCAGTACTTC.

The gene calls are TRBV19 and TRBJ2-3; the match to TRBD2 covers 8 bases. Germline CDR1 is LNHDA and CDR2 is SQIVND (reference sequence). The V segment lost 6 bases and the J segment 2 bases; nucleotides outside the gene matches: 1. The CDR3 spans 13 residues. Here the CDR3 reads CASSGGDTDTQYF. In nucleotides, the CDR3 is TGTGCCAGTAGCGGGGGGGACACAGATACGCAGTATTTT.

This sequence joins TRBV5-1 and TRBJ1-1; D is unresolved. Trimming stripped 4 bases from V and 0 bases from J, with 13 bases between. This CDR3 has 15 amino acids. Germline V lookup: CDR1 SGHRS, CDR2 YFSETQ. The CDR3 region is CASSVKTHMNTEAFF. Here the CDR3 DNA reads TGCGCCAGCAGCGTAAAGACACATATGAACACTGAAGCTTTCTTT.

This chain joins TRBV3-1 (or the pseudogene TRBV3-2) and TRBJ2-5, with 8 bases lining up with TRBD1. After removal of 0 bases from V and 9 bases from J, the junction contained 12 bases not matched to a gene. The CDR3 is made up of 16 amino acids. Germline CDR1 reads LGHDT; CDR2 reads YNNKEL (reference sequence). The CDR3 sequence: CASSQEARTGRLAQYF. The CDR3 DNA follows: TGTGCCAGCAGCCAAGAAGCCCGGACAGGGCGGCTAGCCCAGTACTTC.

The chain links TRBV24-1 to TRBJ2-1; 8 positions match TRBD2. The J segment lost 4 bases and the V segment lost 4 bases, leaving 8 bases of the junction unmatched. CDR1 and CDR2 from the germline V gene are KGHDR and SFDVKD. The CDR3 sequence is 16 residues long. In DNA form, the CDR3 reads TGTGCCACCAGTGACTCCGGGACTAGGGCTTACAATGAGCAGTTCTTC. Its protein product is CATSDSGTRAYNEQFF.

The sample holds one count of this clone. The V and J genes are TRBV27 and TRBJ2-1; TRBD2 matches 7 bases. CDR3 length: 15 amino acids. The germline V gene encodes CDR1 MNHEY and CDR2 SMNVEV (reference sequence). V trimming: 2 bases; J trimming: 9 bases; junction bases outside the gene matches: 10. The CDR3 spells CASSLEGGGRFEQFF. CDR3 sequence (DNA): TGTGCCAGCAGTTTAGAGGGCGGGGGACGGTTTGAGCAGTTCTTC.

J is TRBJ1-1 and V is TRBV18; perhaps TRBD1 as D (5 bases). Germline V gene data show CDR1 as KGHSH and CDR2 as LQKENI. Trimming took off 0 bases at V and 4 bases at J, with 15 bases between the two ends. This CDR3 contains 16 residues. CDR3 sequence (DNA): TGTGCCAGCTCACCACCCAGCGGGGGGAGAGGCACTGAAGCTTTCTTT. It encodes CASSPPSGGRGTEAFF.